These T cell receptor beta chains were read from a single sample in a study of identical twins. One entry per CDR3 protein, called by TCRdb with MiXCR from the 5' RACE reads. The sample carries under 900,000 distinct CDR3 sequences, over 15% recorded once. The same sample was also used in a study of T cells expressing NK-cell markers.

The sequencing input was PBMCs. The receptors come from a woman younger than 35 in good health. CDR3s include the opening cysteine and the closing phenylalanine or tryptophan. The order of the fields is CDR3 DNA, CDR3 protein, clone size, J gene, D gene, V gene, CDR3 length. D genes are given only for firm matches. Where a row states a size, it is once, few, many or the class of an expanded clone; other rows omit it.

DNA: TGTGCCAGCAGTTCTCGACAGGGAGGTTTTTCCGGGGAGCTGTTTTTT; CDR3: CASSSRQGGFSGELFF; size: few; J: TRBJ2-2; D: .; V: TRBV7-7; length: 16
DNA: TGTGCCAGTAGTATACGACAGGGGCCCAACCACATGAACACTGAAGCTTTCTTT; CDR3: CASSIRQGPNHMNTEAFF; size: .; J: TRBJ1-1; D: TRBD1; V: TRBV19; length: 18
DNA: TGTGCCAGCAGTTTAACGTCATGGACAGTAGCTTTCTTT; CDR3: CASSLTSWTVAFF; size: few; J: TRBJ1-1; D: .; V: TRBV12-3/TRBV12-4; length: 13
DNA: TGTGCCAGCAGCCCCCGATGGAACACTGAAGCTTTCTTT; CDR3: CASSPRWNTEAFF; size: .; J: TRBJ1-1; D: .; V: TRBV7-2; length: 13
DNA: TGCAGTGCTAGAAGGCCGAGTCTAGGGGGTGGCTACACCTTC; CDR3: CSARRPSLGGGYTF; size: many; J: TRBJ1-2; D: .; V: TRBV20-1; length: 14
DNA: TGTGCCAGCAGCTTAGAGCTAGCGGGAGGGCCACTGACCGGGGAGCTGTTTTTT; CDR3: CASSLELAGGPLTGELFF; size: few; J: TRBJ2-2; D: TRBD2; V: TRBV7-6; length: 18
DNA: TGCAGCGGGACCGGGACAGAGGATGGGGGTGGCTACACCTTC; CDR3: CSGTGTEDGGGYTF; size: .; J: TRBJ1-2; D: TRBD1; V: TRBV20-1; length: 14
DNA: TGTGCCAGCAGCGTTAGCGGAGGGCCCGCCAGTGAGCAGTTCTTC; CDR3: CASSVSGGPASEQFF; size: .; J: TRBJ2-1; D: .; V: TRBV9; length: 15
DNA: TGTGCCAGCAGTTACTCCTGGACTAGCCGGTACAATGAGCAGTTCTTC; CDR3: CASSYSWTSRYNEQFF; size: many; J: TRBJ2-1; D: TRBD2; V: TRBV6-5; length: 16
DNA: TGTGCCAGCAGTTTTCGCGGGAGGGCGGACATTCAGTACTTC; CDR3: CASSFRGRADIQYF; size: .; J: TRBJ2-4; D: TRBD2; V: TRBV12-3/TRBV12-4; length: 14
DNA: TGCGCCAGCAGCACACGGACAGGGGCCTACGAGCAGTACTTC; CDR3: CASSTRTGAYEQYF; size: .; J: TRBJ2-7; D: TRBD1; V: TRBV5-1; length: 14
DNA: TGCAGCGTTGAAGAATGGATGGAGACCCAGTACTTC; CDR3: CSVEEWMETQYF; size: few; J: TRBJ2-5; D: .; V: TRBV29-1; length: 12
DNA: TGTGCCAGCAGCCCAACCCATGAGCAGTTCTTC; CDR3: CASSPTHEQFF; size: .; J: TRBJ2-1; D: .; V: TRBV7-2; length: 11
DNA: TGCAGTGCTAGCCCGGGGACCCGTTACAATGAGCAGTTCTTC; CDR3: CSASPGTRYNEQFF; size: many; J: TRBJ2-1; D: .; V: TRBV20-1; length: 14
DNA: TGTGCCAGCAGCTTGTGGTCGACAGGCCCTAACTATGGCTACACCTTC; CDR3: CASSLWSTGPNYGYTF; size: few; J: TRBJ1-2; D: .; V: TRBV5-5; length: 16
DNA: TGCAGTGCTAGGGGGCAGGGCACTGAAGCTTTCTTT; CDR3: CSARGQGTEAFF; size: few; J: TRBJ1-1; D: .; V: TRBV20-1; length: 12
DNA: TGTGCCAGCAGAGGGGTCCTGGAGTTCTTC; CDR3: CASRGVLEFF; size: few; J: TRBJ2-1; D: .; V: TRBV6-5; length: 10
DNA: TGTGCCAGCAGAGGGACTAGGACAGATACGCAGTATTTT; CDR3: CASRGTRTDTQYF; size: few; J: TRBJ2-3; D: TRBD2; V: TRBV6-2/TRBV6-3; length: 13
DNA: TGTGCCAGCAGCTTGTGGAGGGGCCCCGGGGCCAACGTCCTGACTTTC; CDR3: CASSLWRGPGANVLTF; size: .; J: TRBJ2-6; D: .; V: TRBV5-5; length: 16
DNA: TGCAGTGCCGCCAAAATCGGGGGATACAATGAGCAGTTCTTC; CDR3: CSAAKIGGYNEQFF; size: .; J: TRBJ2-1; D: .; V: TRBV20-1; length: 14
DNA: TGCAGCGTTGAAATGGGGACAGGCTACGAGCAGTACTTC; CDR3: CSVEMGTGYEQYF; size: .; J: TRBJ2-7; D: TRBD1; V: TRBV29-1; length: 13
DNA: TGTGCCAGCAGCTCTCCGGGACAGACTTCTGAGACCCAGTACTTC; CDR3: CASSSPGQTSETQYF; size: .; J: TRBJ2-5; D: TRBD1; V: TRBV7-8; length: 15
DNA: TGTGCCAGCAGCGCACTGGAACCAGAAGCTTTCTTT; CDR3: CASSALEPEAFF; size: .; J: TRBJ1-1; D: .; V: TRBV7-2; length: 12
DNA: TGCGCCAGCAGTGATGGGGACCGCGCCCGAATCTACGAGCAGTACTTC; CDR3: CASSDGDRARIYEQYF; size: .; J: TRBJ2-7; D: .; V: TRBV10-2; length: 16
DNA: TGTGCCAGCAGCCAAGTTCTAGGGAGGAACGAGCAGTACTTC; CDR3: CASSQVLGRNEQYF; size: .; J: TRBJ2-7; D: .; V: TRBV3-1; length: 14
DNA: TGTGCCACCTCTGACGGCCGCTATGGCTACACCTTC; CDR3: CATSDGRYGYTF; size: .; J: TRBJ1-2; D: .; V: TRBV24-1; length: 12
DNA: TGCAGTGCTAGTTACTACGAATCTAGCGGGGCTCAAAATGAGCAGTTCTTC; CDR3: CSASYYESSGAQNEQFF; size: .; J: TRBJ2-1; D: TRBD2; V: TRBV20-1; length: 17
DNA: TGTGCCAGCACCCAGAGTAGCGGGACCGACGAGCAGTACTTC; CDR3: CASTQSSGTDEQYF; size: few; J: TRBJ2-7; D: TRBD2; V: TRBV7-2; length: 14
DNA: TGTGCCAGCAGTTACTATGGGGACCATCGGGGCTACACCTTC; CDR3: CASSYYGDHRGYTF; size: few; J: TRBJ1-2; D: .; V: TRBV6-5; length: 14
DNA: TGTGCCAGCAGTCGCGATGGATTCTACGAGCAGTACTTC; CDR3: CASSRDGFYEQYF; size: many; J: TRBJ2-7; D: .; V: TRBV6-1; length: 13
DNA: TGTGCCAGCAGTTTAAGCATCCAGGTCTACAATGAGCAGTTCTTC; CDR3: CASSLSIQVYNEQFF; size: .; J: TRBJ2-1; D: .; V: TRBV12-3/TRBV12-4; length: 15
DNA: TGTGCCAGCAACATCGACTATAGCAATCAGCCCCAGCATTTT; CDR3: CASNIDYSNQPQHF; size: .; J: TRBJ1-5; D: .; V: TRBV6-1; length: 14
DNA: TGCGCCAGCAGCCTCGGGACAGGCCCTAAAGATACGCAGTATTTT; CDR3: CASSLGTGPKDTQYF; size: .; J: TRBJ2-3; D: TRBD1; V: TRBV5-1; length: 15
DNA: TGTGCCAGCAGCCTGGGAGGGGGGAGGATCGAGCAGTACTTC; CDR3: CASSLGGGRIEQYF; size: few; J: TRBJ2-7; D: .; V: TRBV5-5; length: 14
DNA: TGTGCCAGCAGCTTAGACAGCGTTTATGGCTACACCTTC; CDR3: CASSLDSVYGYTF; size: many; J: TRBJ1-2; D: .; V: TRBV7-9; length: 13
DNA: TGTGCCAGCAGCCCGATAGGGTCGACAGGGACAGATACGCAGTATTTT; CDR3: CASSPIGSTGTDTQYF; size: few; J: TRBJ2-3; D: TRBD1; V: TRBV7-9; length: 16
DNA: TGTGCCAGCAGCCCCCCCCGTTCGCGAGCGGCCCGCTCCTACAATGAGCAGTTCTTC; CDR3: CASSPPRSRAARSYNEQFF; size: .; J: TRBJ2-1; D: .; V: TRBV21-1; length: 19
DNA: TGCAGTGCTAGAGGACCCCGGGGGGTATACGAGCAGTACTTC; CDR3: CSARGPRGVYEQYF; size: once; J: TRBJ2-7; D: TRBD2; V: TRBV20-1; length: 14
DNA: TGTGCCAGCAGCTTAGGGGCTAGCGGGACAGCAGATACGCAGTATTTT; CDR3: CASSLGASGTADTQYF; size: few; J: TRBJ2-3; D: TRBD2; V: TRBV7-9; length: 16
DNA: TGTGCCAGCAGTTTCCTAGCGGCGAACAATGAGCAGTTCTTC; CDR3: CASSFLAANNEQFF; size: .; J: TRBJ2-1; D: TRBD2; V: TRBV12-3/TRBV12-4; length: 14
DNA: TGTGCCAGCAGTATCAAGAAAGAGACCCAGTACTTC; CDR3: CASSIKKETQYF; size: few; J: TRBJ2-5; D: .; V: TRBV2; length: 12
DNA: TGTGCCAGCAGTTTAATAAAGCAGCCCCAGCATTTT; CDR3: CASSLIKQPQHF; size: .; J: TRBJ1-5; D: .; V: TRBV12-3/TRBV12-4; length: 12
DNA: TGTGCCAGCAGTTCGCCTGGAATTGGAAGGGAGACCCAGTACTTC; CDR3: CASSSPGIGRETQYF; size: .; J: TRBJ2-5; D: .; V: TRBV6-2/TRBV6-3; length: 15
DNA: TGTGCCAGCTCACCAGGTCAGGAGGGTTACGAGCAGTACTTC; CDR3: CASSPGQEGYEQYF; size: few; J: TRBJ2-7; D: .; V: TRBV18; length: 14
DNA: TGTGCCAGCAGCTTTCCGGGGCGGGTAGAGACCCAGTACTTC; CDR3: CASSFPGRVETQYF; size: .; J: TRBJ2-5; D: .; V: TRBV5-5; length: 14
DNA: TGCCCCAGCAGCCAAGGGGTGCCGGGGACTAGGGAGAACACCGGGGAGCTGTTTTTT; CDR3: CPSSQGVPGTRENTGELFF; size: .; J: TRBJ2-2; D: TRBD2; V: TRBV4-3; length: 19
DNA: TGCAGTGCTAGATCCCGTTCGGTGGATACGCAGTATTTT; CDR3: CSARSRSVDTQYF; size: .; J: TRBJ2-3; D: .; V: TRBV20-1; length: 13
DNA: TGTGCCAGCACGACAGGGGGATCATACGAGCAGTACTTC; CDR3: CASTTGGSYEQYF; size: .; J: TRBJ2-7; D: TRBD1; V: TRBV6-2/TRBV6-3; length: 13
DNA: TGTGCCAGCAGTCGACTAGCGGGGGGTGGCGAGACCCAGTACTTC; CDR3: CASSRLAGGGETQYF; size: .; J: TRBJ2-5; D: TRBD2; V: TRBV12-3/TRBV12-4; length: 15
DNA: TGTGCCAGCAACCGGGACTACTACGAGCAGTACTTC; CDR3: CASNRDYYEQYF; size: .; J: TRBJ2-7; D: TRBD2; V: TRBV7-9; length: 12
DNA: TGTGCCAGCAGCTTGTCTGGGACCAGCTCCTACAATGAGCAGTTCTTC; CDR3: CASSLSGTSSYNEQFF; size: few; J: TRBJ2-1; D: .; V: TRBV5-4; length: 16
DNA: TGTGCCAGCAGCGCTTGGACGATGGAAGATACGCAGTATTTT; CDR3: CASSAWTMEDTQYF; size: .; J: TRBJ2-3; D: .; V: TRBV9; length: 14
DNA: TGCAGTGCTAGATTAAGTGCCTGGGAAGGCACTGAAGCTTTCTTT; CDR3: CSARLSAWEGTEAFF; size: .; J: TRBJ1-1; D: .; V: TRBV20-1; length: 15
DNA: TGTGCCAGCAGTCCGAGGGGGATGAACACTGAAGCTTTCTTT; CDR3: CASSPRGMNTEAFF; size: many; J: TRBJ1-1; D: .; V: TRBV12-3/TRBV12-4; length: 14